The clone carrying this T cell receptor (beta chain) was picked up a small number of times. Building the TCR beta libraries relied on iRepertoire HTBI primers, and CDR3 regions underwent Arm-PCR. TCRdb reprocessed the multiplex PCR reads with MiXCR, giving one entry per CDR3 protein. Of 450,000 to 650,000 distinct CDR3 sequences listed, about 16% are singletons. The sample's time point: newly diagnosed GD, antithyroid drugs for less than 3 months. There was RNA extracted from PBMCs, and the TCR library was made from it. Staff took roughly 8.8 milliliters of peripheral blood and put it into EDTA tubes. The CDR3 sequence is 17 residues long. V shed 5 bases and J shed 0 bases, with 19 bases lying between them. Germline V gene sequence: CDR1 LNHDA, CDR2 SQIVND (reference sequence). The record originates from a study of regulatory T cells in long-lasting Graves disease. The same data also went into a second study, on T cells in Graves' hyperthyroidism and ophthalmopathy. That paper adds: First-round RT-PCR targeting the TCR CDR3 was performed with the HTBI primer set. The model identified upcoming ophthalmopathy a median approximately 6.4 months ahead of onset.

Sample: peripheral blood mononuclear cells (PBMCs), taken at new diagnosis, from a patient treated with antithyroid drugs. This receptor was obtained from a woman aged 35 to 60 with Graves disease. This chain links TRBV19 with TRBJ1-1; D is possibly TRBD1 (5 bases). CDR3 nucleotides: TGTGCCAGTAGTCCCAGGACAAGCGCTTTCATGAACACTGAAGCTTTCTTT. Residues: CASSPRTSAFMNTEAFF.